What follows describes a single T cell receptor beta chain. This clonotype has just a few counts. There is no known antigen for this receptor. No base quality values were provided; no much bigger clone lies one nucleotide off. The donors were roughly 40 Caucasian individuals from Russia, aged roughly 6 to 100 years, who were systemically healthy. Each donor gave roughly 11 milliliters of peripheral blood, drawn into EDTA-treated Vacutainer tubes. Ficoll-Paque density-gradient centrifugation was used to isolate PBMCs, with at least 7 million per sample. Total RNA, at least 6 micrograms per sample, was extracted from PBMCs with Trizol reagent. Naive CD45RAhigh/CD27high T cell percentages were measured by flow cytometry on a PBMC aliquot from every donor. This entry comes from a study of blood T cells in healthy people across ages (dated by TCRdb to the mid-2010s). Turning to the overall study: Template switching captured roughly one uniquely barcoded TCR beta cDNA molecule per two T cells in model experiments. The study measured age-related changes in TCR beta repertoire diversity using deep sequencing normalized with unique cDNA molecular identifiers. Four age groups were formed from the donors: young (average approximately 15 years), middle-aged (approximately 40), aged (around 62) and long-lived (82). Using the same blood draw, the study looked at two additional independent replicas of 1 million unique cDNA reads for two donors, one aged 18 to 30 and the other aged 80 or older. To avoid experimental bias, donors of different ages were spread randomly across the sequencing lanes.

Summary of the overall study and its limitations: Because the CMV infection status of the donors was unknown, age-related changes in expanded clonotypes may potentially have been confounded. Bulk unsorted PBMC profiling prevented conclusive comparison of naive and antigen-experienced compartments. The long-lived group showed more naive CD4+ T cells, fewer expanded clones and increased TCR diversity than the aged group, suggesting age selection. As age increased, observed TCR beta diversity per million T cells dropped in a roughly linear way, and a significant reduction was already evident by age 40. Estimates of total diversity based on one million sequenced T cells were considered lower bounds and underestimates. A strong correlation was found between observed TCR beta diversity and the percentage of naive T cells measured by flow cytometry.

Trimming costs V 5 bases and J 2 bases, and their ends lie 20 bases apart. The CDR3 starts with the cysteine, ends with the phenylalanine, and has 17 residues. CDR3 DNA only is kept here, 51 bases in frame from base 1. CDR1 and CDR2 (LGHNA, YNFKEQ) derive from the germline V gene. The library relied on 5' RACE. The second PCR ran for about 6 to 12 cycles and used a J-beta primer mix along with a sample-barcoded 5' primer. A unique molecular identifier was introduced onto each TCR beta cDNA molecule by a template-switch 5' adaptor carrying 12 random nucleotides. Each sample yielded at least 3 million CDR3-containing paired-end reads. The Mint cDNA synthesis kit, primed by a TRBC-specific oligonucleotide, was used to synthesize first-strand cDNA from all RNA. Following uracil-DNA glycosylase treatment, a first 18-cycle PCR with universal primers M1SS and BC2_uni_R was performed on all cDNA. On the authors' methods: Each sample was normalized by randomly selecting 1 million high-quality reads, each carrying a distinct molecular identifier. Instead of being binned into consensus sequences, reads with shared molecular identifiers were discarded. MiTCR, run with a Q25 quality threshold and the strictest error-elimination algorithm, handled CDR3 identification, clonotype clustering and error correction. Lower-bound total TCR beta diversity was estimated with a nonparametric unseen species model using Euler transformation. TCRdb itself trimmed the public reads at Q25 with fastp, ran MiXCR and retained productive beta chains. Entries that share a CDR3 protein sequence are merged under the most common genes and DNA. In this record, the V and J calls reflect TCRdb's handling and not the investigators' own analysis. In this sample the table shows 1.5 million to 2 million distinct CDR3 sequences, more than 35% of which occur a single time. 23% of the sample rests with the top ten.

This receptor chain uses TRBV4-2 and TRBJ2-3, and the D gene may be TRBD2, 6 bases matching. This clonotype was sampled from a human donor in good health. Input material: blood. The nucleotide sequence is given as TGTGCCAGCAGCTTTTCACCGGGACTCGAAAACACAGATACGCAGTATTTT. It encodes CASSFSPGLENTDTQYF.